Listed here are 16 T cell receptor beta chains from one sample, sequenced in a study of T cells in Graves' hyperthyroidism and ophthalmopathy. RNA transcripts yielded amplified TCR beta CDR3 regions. First-round RT-PCR with HTBI primers amplified the TCR CDR3 region. TCRdb reanalysed the multiplex PCR reads using MiXCR and keeps one entry per CDR3 protein. The top ten clones hold around 21% of a sample with fewer than 500,000 distinct CDR3 sequences, 13% of them seen once. Sequencing was done on a sample of blood. Receptors originate from a man aged 25 to 40 with Graves' hyperthyroidism that later progressed to Graves' ophthalmopathy.

This clonotype has more than one count but fewer than ten. The junction departs from the called germline gene at one end, perhaps through a read error. This sequence joins TRBV25-1 and TRBJ1-2, with 10 bases fitting TRBD1. The V gene's germline CDR1 is MGHDK and CDR2 SYGVNS. The CDR3 covers 15 residues. CDR3 DNA sequence: TGTGCCAGCAGTGAATCAGGGACAGGGGACTATGACTACACCTTC. It is translated as CASSESGTGDYDYTF.

This clonotype has at least ten counts. The chain links TRBV12-3 or TRBV12-4 to TRBJ2-2, with D possibly matching TRBD1 (6 bases). The length of the CDR3 is 17 residues. Trimming pared 6 bases from V and 5 bases from J, leaving 22 bases between. For the CDR3, the DNA is TGTGCCAGCAGGCGAATGACAGGCTTGGTTGGGACCGGGGAGCTGTTTTTT. Residues: CASRRMTGLVGTGELFF.

The chain links TRBV6-1 to TRBJ2-3, with 8 bases identical to TRBD2. CDR1 is MNHNS and CDR2 is SASEGT in the germline V gene. The CDR3 has 16 amino acids. J gave up 6 bases and V 5 bases, and 13 bases lay outside the gene matches. The chain's CDR3 is CASSSWVAGQGDTQYF. CDR3 sequence (DNA): TGTGCCAGCAGTTCATGGGTAGCGGGGCAGGGGGATACGCAGTATTTT.

This clonotype was counted many times. The rearrangement joins TRBV7-2 to TRBJ1-2; no definite D call. Per germline, CDR1 SGHTA and CDR2 FQGNSA. The CDR3 is 13 residues long. Trimming shortened V by 5 bases and J by 4 bases, and 11 bases separated the two germline ends. For the CDR3, the DNA is TGTGCCAGCAGCCCGGGTTCGGGCTATGGCTACACCTTC. It translates to CASSPGSGYGYTF.

J is TRBJ2-2 and V is TRBV7-3; D not resolved. The length of the CDR3 is 15 residues. The V and J ends lost 3 bases and 0 bases respectively, with 8 bases between them. Germline V gene lookup returns CDR1 SGHTA and CDR2 FQGTGA. This CDR3 reads CASSLFRANTGELFF. DNA of the CDR3: TGTGCCAGCAGCTTGTTCCGCGCGAACACCGGGGAGCTGTTTTTT. The full variable domain, completed using reference TRBV7-3 and TRBJ2-2, is GAGVSQTPSNKVTEKGKYVELRCDPISGHTALYWYRQSLGQGPEFLIYFQGTGAADDSGLPNDRFFAVRPEGSVSTLKIQRTERGDSAVYLCASSLFRANTGELFFGEGSRLTVL.

J is TRBJ2-1 and V is TRBV6-4, with 13 positions matching TRBD2. Trimming at V came to 6 bases and at J to 10 bases, leaving 9 bases not matched to a gene. The CDR3 loop spans 15 amino acids. Germline V gene lookup returns CDR1 MRHNA and CDR2 SNTAGT. CDR3 sequence: CASSGTSGAGEEQFF. In nucleotides, the CDR3 is TGTGCCAGCAGCGGGACTAGCGGGGCCGGGGAGGAGCAGTTCTTC.

On this clonotype: A much more abundant neighbour one base away suggests this may be a read error. The gene calls are TRBV6-9 and TRBJ2-7, with D tentatively TRBD1 or TRBD2 (5 bases each). Per germline, CDR1 MNHGY and CDR2 SVAAGI. The CDR3 is 13 residues long. V was clipped by 3 bases and J by 2 bases, with 8 bases between them. This CDR3 is CASSYVGPYEQYF. The DNA for the CDR3 is TGTGCCAGCAGTTACGTGGGACCCTACGAGCAGTACTTC.

The V and J genes are TRBV11-2 and TRBJ2-3, with D unclear. V gave up 5 bases and J gave up 4 bases, with 16 bases separating them. Germline V gives CDR1 SGHAT, CDR2 FQNNGV. This CDR3 is 15 amino acids long. The CDR3 DNA is TGTGCCAGCAGCCAAGAGGATCGTGGCTCAGATACGCAGTATTTT. This encodes CASSQEDRGSDTQYF.

In this sample, this clonotype turned up many times. This CDR3 is CSARQYTGELFF. The CDR3 DNA is TGCAGTGCTAGACAGTACACCGGGGAGCTGTTTTTT. The genes are TRBV20-1 and TRBJ2-2, with D hard to call. Per the germline V gene, CDR1 is DFQATT and CDR2 is SNEGSKA (reference sequence). With 2 bases removed from V and 3 bases from J, the gap between germline ends came to 4 bases. This CDR3 is built from 12 residues.

This chain links TRBV5-1 with TRBJ2-1; 9 nucleotides agree with TRBD1. The DNA end is more similar to TRBJ2-7, so the J call may be wrong. The CDR3 contains 14 residues. Looked up from germline, CDR1 is SGHRS and CDR2 is YFSETQ. The CDR3 coding sequence is TGCGCCAGCAGCTTGGACAGGGGGCCGGGTGAGCAGTACTTC. Translation: CASSLDRGPGEQYF.

In this sample, this clonotype turned up many times. In DNA form, the CDR3 reads TGTGCCAGCAGCTTAAGGGGCGGGGAGCTGTTTTTT. Encoded protein: CASSLRGGELFF. The chain is built from TRBV11-2 and TRBJ2-2, with D maybe TRBD1 (5 bases). Germline loops: CDR1 SGHAT, CDR2 FQNNGV. V gave up 2 bases and J gave up 7 bases, with 5 bases separating them. CDR3 size: 12 residues.

This clonotype has ten or more counts. V is TRBV20-1 and J is TRBJ1-5; D uncertain. This CDR3 is built from 12 residues. V dropped 3 bases and J dropped 4 bases, with 7 bases sitting between them. Germline V gives CDR1 DFQATT, CDR2 SNEGSKA (reference sequence). CDR3 protein: CSASILNQPQHF. The CDR3 coding sequence is TGCAGTGCTAGTATCCTAAATCAGCCCCAGCATTTT.

This clonotype was found many times. This sequence joins TRBV12-3 or TRBV12-4 and TRBJ1-3; 7 positions match TRBD1. V lost 5 bases to trimming and J lost 0 bases; unmatched junction nucleotides: 10. This CDR3 has 17 residues. The CDR3 DNA sequence: TGTGCCAGCAGTGAACGGGACAGTGGCGTCTCTGGAAACACCATATATTTT. Protein sequence: CASSERDSGVSGNTIYF.

V and J are TRBV25-1 and TRBJ1-1, with 7 nucleotides matching TRBD1. J gave up 4 bases and V 7 bases, and 6 bases lay outside the gene matches. The CDR3 loop spans 13 amino acids. Germline CDR1 MGHDK, CDR2 SYGVNS. In DNA, the CDR3 is TGTGCCAGCACAAGGGGGCGTAGCACTGAAGCTTTCTTT. Protein sequence: CASTRGRSTEAFF. Full variable domain (missing parts from reference TRBV25-1 and TRBJ1-1): EADIYQTPRYLVIGTGKKITLECSQTMGHDKMYWYQQDPGMELHLIHYSYGVNSTEKGDLSSESTVSRIRTEHFPLTLESARPSHTSQYLCASTRGRSTEAFFGQGTRLTVV.

The CDR3 is CAITKRGGPDTQYF. The DNA for the CDR3 is TGTGCCATCACTAAGCGGGGGGGCCCCGATACGCAGTATTTT. The chain combines TRBV10-3 with TRBJ2-3; TRBD2 aligns across 10 bases. With 7 bases clipped from V and 6 bases from J, the junction kept 7 bases outside the gene matches. CDR1 is ENHRY and CDR2 is SYGVKD in the germline V gene. The CDR3 totals 14 residues.

This clonotype was observed many times. The chain recombines TRBV20-1 with TRBJ2-3; TRBD2 agrees at 10 bases. Unmatched junction bases numbered 5, after V lost 2 bases and J lost 0 bases. Germline V gives CDR1 DFQATT, CDR2 SNEGSKA (reference sequence). The CDR3 is made up of 16 amino acids. The CDR3 nucleotides are TGCAGTGCTAGAAGGGCAGCGGGGGGGAGCACAGATACGCAGTATTTT. Its protein product is CSARRAAGGSTDTQYF.